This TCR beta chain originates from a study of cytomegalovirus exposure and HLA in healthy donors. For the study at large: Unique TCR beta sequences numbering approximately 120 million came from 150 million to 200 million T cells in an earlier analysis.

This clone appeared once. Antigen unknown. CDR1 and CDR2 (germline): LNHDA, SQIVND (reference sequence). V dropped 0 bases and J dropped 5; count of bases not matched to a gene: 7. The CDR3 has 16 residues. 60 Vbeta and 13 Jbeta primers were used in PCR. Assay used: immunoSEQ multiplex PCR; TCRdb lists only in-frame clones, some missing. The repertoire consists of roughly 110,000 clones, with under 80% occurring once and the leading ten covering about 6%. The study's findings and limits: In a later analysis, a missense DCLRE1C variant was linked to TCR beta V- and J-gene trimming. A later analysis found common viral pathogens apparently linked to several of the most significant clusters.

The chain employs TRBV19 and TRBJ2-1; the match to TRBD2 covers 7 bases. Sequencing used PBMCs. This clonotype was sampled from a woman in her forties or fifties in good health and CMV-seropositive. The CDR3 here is CASSIEAGTWDNEQFF. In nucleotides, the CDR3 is TGTGCCAGTAGTATAGAAGCGGGGACGTGGGACAATGAGCAGTTCTTC.